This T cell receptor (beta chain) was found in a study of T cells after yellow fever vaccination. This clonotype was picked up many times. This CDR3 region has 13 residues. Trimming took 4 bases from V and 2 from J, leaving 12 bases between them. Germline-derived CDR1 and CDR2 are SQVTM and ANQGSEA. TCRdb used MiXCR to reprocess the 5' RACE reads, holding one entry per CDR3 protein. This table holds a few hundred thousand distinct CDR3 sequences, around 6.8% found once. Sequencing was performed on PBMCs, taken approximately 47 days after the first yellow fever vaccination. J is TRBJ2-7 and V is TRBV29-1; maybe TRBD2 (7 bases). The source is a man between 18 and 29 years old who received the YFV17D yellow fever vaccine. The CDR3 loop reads CSVGEGVAYEQYF. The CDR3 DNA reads TGCAGCGTTGGGGAGGGGGTTGCCTACGAGCAGTACTTC.